This is a list of T cell receptor beta chains from one sample in a study of cytomegalovirus exposure and HLA in healthy donors. Libraries were prepared by immunoSEQ multiplex PCR; TCRdb keeps only in-frame clonotypes and omits some of them. This table has approximately 260,000 clones, about 83% appearing once. Material for sequencing was PBMCs. The source of these receptors is a woman aged 40 to 49 in good health and CMV-seropositive. Both conserved end residues are part of each CDR3. The D gene is left open where the match is weak. Rows give clone size only sometimes, using once, few, many, or a class for an expanded clone.

TRBJ1-2 NA NA TRBV27 CASRPGGGHGYTF TGTGCCAGCAGGCCTGGCGGGGGGCATGGCTACACCTTC
TRBJ2-7 TRBD2 once TRBV27 CASSLSKGEGSYEQYF TGTGCCAGCAGTTTATCTAAAGGGGAGGGTTCCTACGAGCAGTACTTC
TRBJ2-1 TRBD2 NA TRBV5-4 CASSWGGSHNEQFF TGTGCCAGCAGCTGGGGGGGTTCCCACAATGAGCAGTTCTTC
TRBJ1-5 NA NA TRBV10-3 CAISTNGEQPQHF TGTGCCATCAGTACAAACGGGGAACAGCCCCAGCATTTT
TRBJ1-5 TRBD1 NA TRBV2 CASSEQRQGSGNQPQHF TGTGCCAGCAGTGAACAGCGACAGGGATCGGGCAATCAGCCCCAGCATTTT
TRBJ1-4 TRBD1 NA TRBV2 CASSFRDRAEKLFF TGTGCCAGCAGTTTCCGGGACAGGGCTGAAAAACTGTTTTTT
TRBJ1-5 NA NA TRBV29-1 CSVVEGLRGNQPQHF TGCAGCGTTGTAGAGGGCTTGCGCGGCAATCAGCCCCAGCATTTT
TRBJ2-2 NA NA TRBV11-2 CASSPQGELFF TGTGCCAGCAGCCCCCAGGGGGAGCTGTTTTTT
TRBJ1-2 NA NA TRBV5-1 CASSLQGDYGYTF TGCGCCAGCAGCTTACAGGGCGACTATGGCTACACCTTC
TRBJ2-2 NA NA TRBV10-3 CAISESMTASNTGELFF TGTGCCATCAGTGAGTCGATGACAGCCTCCAACACCGGGGAGCTGTTTTTT
TRBJ2-7 TRBD2 NA TRBV5-5 CASSPRGGRASYEQYF TGTGCCAGCAGCCCGAGAGGCGGGAGGGCCTCCTACGAGCAGTACTTC
TRBJ1-5 NA NA TRBV30 CAWGFSSGQPQHF TGTGCCTGGGGATTCTCGTCCGGGCAGCCCCAGCATTTT
TRBJ2-1 NA NA TRBV11-3 CASSLLADHEQFF TGTGCCAGCAGCCTACTAGCCGACCATGAGCAGTTCTTC
TRBJ2-7 NA NA TRBV29-1 CSVGDWAGEQYF TGCAGCGTCGGTGACTGGGCGGGCGAGCAGTACTTC
TRBJ2-7 TRBD1 NA TRBV27 CVSQGMANQYGSYEQYF TGCGTCTCACAGGGGATGGCTAATCAGTATGGTTCCTACGAGCAGTACTTC
TRBJ2-7 NA NA TRBV7-2 CASSLIQASYEQYF TGTGCCAGCAGCTTAATCCAGGCGTCCTACGAGCAGTACTTC
TRBJ2-5 NA NA TRBV7-9 CASSFLGAQETQYF TGTGCCAGCAGCTTTCTGGGGGCACAAGAGACCCAGTACTTC
TRBJ2-2 TRBD1 few TRBV6-5 CASSYSWTGETGELFF TGTGCCAGCAGTTACTCGTGGACAGGGGAAACCGGGGAGCTGTTTTTT
TRBJ2-5 TRBD2 NA TRBV5-1 CASSSGGWTSGAQETQYF TGCGCCAGCAGCTCCGGGGGATGGACTAGCGGGGCACAAGAGACCCAGTACTTC
TRBJ1-2 NA once TRBV6-5 CASSRGHLNYGYTF TGTGCCAGCAGCAGGGGACACCTTAACTATGGCTACACCTTC
TRBJ2-4 TRBD2 NA TRBV13 CASSRRLAVQNIQYF TGTGCCAGCAGCCGAAGACTAGCAGTCCAAAACATTCAGTACTTC
TRBJ1-6 TRBD1 once TRBV30 CAWSASGTGNSPLHF TGTGCCTGGAGTGCTTCCGGGACAGGAAATTCACCCCTCCACTTT
TRBJ1-1 NA NA TRBV30 CAWSYRRNTEAFF TGTGCCTGGAGTTACAGGAGAAACACTGAAGCTTTCTTT
TRBJ2-4 TRBD2 NA TRBV9 CASSESSGGSQYF TGTGCCAGCAGCGAATCTAGCGGGGGGAGTCAGTACTTC
TRBJ2-1 NA NA TRBV11-3 CASSLLTKDEQFF TGTGCCAGCAGCTTATTGACTAAAGATGAGCAGTTCTTC
TRBJ1-2 NA once TRBV6-5 CASGGRHYGYTF TGTGCCAGCGGTGGCAGGCACTATGGCTACACCTTC
TRBJ2-7 TRBD1 NA TRBV13 CASSSGQGSYEQYF TGTGCCAGCAGCTCCGGACAGGGGTCCTACGAGCAGTACTTC
TRBJ2-7 TRBD1 NA TRBV18 CASSPDRGLYEQYF TGTGCCAGCTCACCAGACAGGGGGCTCTACGAGCAGTACTTC
TRBJ1-1 NA NA TRBV28 CASSLGAGTEAFF TGTGCCAGCAGTTTGGGTGCGGGCACTGAAGCTTTCTTT
TRBJ2-7 NA NA TRBV4-3 CASSPGPQVAYEQYF TGCGCCAGCAGCCCCGGCCCCCAGGTTGCCTACGAGCAGTACTTC
TRBJ2-1 TRBD1 once TRBV5-4 CASSQGQKDEQFF TGTGCCAGCAGCCAGGGACAGAAGGATGAGCAGTTCTTC
TRBJ2-1 TRBD1 few TRBV10-3 CASGTGDSYNEQFF TGTGCCAGCGGGACAGGGGACTCCTACAATGAGCAGTTCTTC
TRBJ2-7 TRBD1 NA TRBV6-5 CASRQTGVYEQYF TGTGCCAGCAGACAGACAGGGGTCTACGAGCAGTACTTC
TRBJ1-2 TRBD1 NA TRBV7-2 CASSPGTGGYGYTF TGTGCCAGCAGCCCTGGGACAGGGGGGTATGGCTACACCTTC
TRBJ2-7 TRBD1 once TRBV5-6 CASSDIQTGQGHEQYF TGTGCCAGCAGCGACATCCAAACGGGACAGGGCCACGAGCAGTACTTC
TRBJ2-1 TRBD2 few TRBV7-3 CASSFDRLAGRSYNEQFF TGTGCCAGCAGCTTTGACCGGCTAGCGGGCCGATCCTACAATGAGCAGTTCTTC
TRBJ1-4 TRBD1 NA TRBV5-8 CASSQTGTVNEKLFF TGTGCCAGCAGCCAAACCGGGACAGTTAATGAAAAACTGTTTTTT
TRBJ1-2 NA NA TRBV6-1 CASSERYGYTF TGTGCCAGCAGTGAACGCTATGGCTACACCTTC
TRBJ2-7 TRBD2 NA TRBV29-1 CSVERLAGDYEQYF TGCAGCGTTGAAAGGCTAGCGGGGGACTACGAGCAGTACTTC
TRBJ2-3 NA few TRBV11-3 CASSLSGPTDTQYF TGTGCCAGCAGCTTATCGGGTCCGACAGATACGCAGTATTTT
TRBJ1-6 NA few TRBV11-3 CASSLEIVGVDSPLHF TGTGCCAGCAGCTTAGAGATAGTCGGGGTAGATTCACCCCTCCACTTT
TRBJ2-1 TRBD2 NA TRBV19 CASSPTSGRANEQFF TGTGCCAGTAGTCCTACTAGCGGGAGGGCCAATGAGCAGTTCTTC
TRBJ2-7 TRBD2 NA TRBV7-2 CASHTGLGLAGDYEQYF TGTGCCAGCCACACAGGCCTCGGACTAGCGGGAGACTACGAGCAGTACTTC
TRBJ2-1 TRBD2 NA TRBV4-1 CASSQGGLAGVIEQFF TGCGCCAGCAGCCAAGGGGGACTAGCGGGAGTGATTGAGCAGTTCTTC